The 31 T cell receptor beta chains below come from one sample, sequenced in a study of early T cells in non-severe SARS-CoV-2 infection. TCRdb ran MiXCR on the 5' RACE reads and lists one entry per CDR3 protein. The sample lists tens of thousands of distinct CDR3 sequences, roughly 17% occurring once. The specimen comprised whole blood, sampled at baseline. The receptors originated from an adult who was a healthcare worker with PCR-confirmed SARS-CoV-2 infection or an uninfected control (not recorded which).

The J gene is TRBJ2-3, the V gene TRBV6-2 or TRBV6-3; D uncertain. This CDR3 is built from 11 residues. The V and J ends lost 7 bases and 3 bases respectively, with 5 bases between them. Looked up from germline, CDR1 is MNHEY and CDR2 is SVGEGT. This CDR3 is CASTATDTQYF. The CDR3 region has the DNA TGTGCCAGCACGGCGACAGATACGCAGTATTTT.

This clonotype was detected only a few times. The CDR3 sequence: CASSRTGGETQYF. The DNA for the CDR3 is TGCGCCAGCAGTCGGACAGGGGGGGAGACCCAGTACTTC. This rearrangement joins TRBV10-1 to TRBJ2-5; TRBD1 agrees at 10 bases. This CDR3 contains 13 residues. Germline lookup yields CDR1 WNHNN and CDR2 SYGVQD (reference sequence). V trimming: 5 bases; J trimming: 5 bases; junction bases outside the gene matches: 2.

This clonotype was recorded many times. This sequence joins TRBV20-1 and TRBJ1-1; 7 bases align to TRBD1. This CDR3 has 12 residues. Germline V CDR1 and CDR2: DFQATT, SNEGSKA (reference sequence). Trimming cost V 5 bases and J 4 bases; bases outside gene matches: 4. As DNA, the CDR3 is TGCAGTGCTGCAGGGGGAAGCACTGAAGCTTTCTTT. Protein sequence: CSAAGGSTEAFF.

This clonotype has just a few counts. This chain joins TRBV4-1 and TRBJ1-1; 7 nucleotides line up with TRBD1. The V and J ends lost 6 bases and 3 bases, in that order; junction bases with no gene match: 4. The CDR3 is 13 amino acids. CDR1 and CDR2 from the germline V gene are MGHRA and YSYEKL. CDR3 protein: CASRSTGDTEAFF. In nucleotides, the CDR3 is TGCGCCAGCAGGTCTACAGGGGACACTGAAGCTTTCTTT.

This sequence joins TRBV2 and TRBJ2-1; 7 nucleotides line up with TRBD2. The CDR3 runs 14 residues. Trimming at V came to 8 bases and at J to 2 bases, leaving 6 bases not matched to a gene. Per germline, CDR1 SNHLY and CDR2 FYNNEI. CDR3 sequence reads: CASSGEGAYNEQFF. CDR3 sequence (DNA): TGTGCCAGCTCGGGGGAGGGAGCCTACAATGAGCAGTTCTTC.

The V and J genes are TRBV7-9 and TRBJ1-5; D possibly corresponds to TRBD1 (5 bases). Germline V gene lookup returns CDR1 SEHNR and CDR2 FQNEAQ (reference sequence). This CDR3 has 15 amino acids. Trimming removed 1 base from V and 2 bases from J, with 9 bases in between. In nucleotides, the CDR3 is TGTGCCAGCAGCTTAGACGCACAGGGCAATCAGCCCCAGCATTTT. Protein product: CASSLDAQGNQPQHF. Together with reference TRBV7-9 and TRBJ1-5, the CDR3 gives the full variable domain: DTGVSQNPRHKITKRGQNVTFRCDPISEHNRLYWYRQTLGQGPEFLTYFQNEAQLEKSRLLSDRFSAERPKGSFSTLEIQRTEQGDSAMYLCASSLDAQGNQPQHFGDGTRLSIL.

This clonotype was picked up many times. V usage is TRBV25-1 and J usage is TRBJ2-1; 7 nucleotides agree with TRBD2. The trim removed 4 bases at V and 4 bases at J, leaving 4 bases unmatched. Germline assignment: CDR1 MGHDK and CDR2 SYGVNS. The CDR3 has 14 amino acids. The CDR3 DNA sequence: TGTGCCAGCAGTGGGCTCGGGAGGTACAATGAGCAGTTCTTC. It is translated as CASSGLGRYNEQFF.

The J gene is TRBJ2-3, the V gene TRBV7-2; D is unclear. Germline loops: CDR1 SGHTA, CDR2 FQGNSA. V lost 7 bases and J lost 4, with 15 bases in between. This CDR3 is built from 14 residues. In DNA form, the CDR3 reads TGTGCCAGCACCCGAGTGGGAAGGGCAGATACGCAGTATTTT. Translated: CASTRVGRADTQYF.

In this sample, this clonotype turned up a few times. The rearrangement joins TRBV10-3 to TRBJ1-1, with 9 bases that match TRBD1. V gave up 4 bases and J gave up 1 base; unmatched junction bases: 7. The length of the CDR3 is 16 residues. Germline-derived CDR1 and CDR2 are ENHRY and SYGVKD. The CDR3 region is CAISGQGDHSNTEAFF. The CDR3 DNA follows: TGTGCCATCAGTGGACAGGGGGACCATTCGAACACTGAAGCTTTCTTT.

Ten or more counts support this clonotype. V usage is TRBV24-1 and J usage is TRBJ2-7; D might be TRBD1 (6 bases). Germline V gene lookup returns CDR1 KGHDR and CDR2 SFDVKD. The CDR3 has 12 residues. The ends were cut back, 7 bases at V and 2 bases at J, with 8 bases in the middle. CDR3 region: CATRSGAYEQYF. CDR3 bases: TGTGCCACCAGGTCAGGGGCCTACGAGCAGTACTTC.

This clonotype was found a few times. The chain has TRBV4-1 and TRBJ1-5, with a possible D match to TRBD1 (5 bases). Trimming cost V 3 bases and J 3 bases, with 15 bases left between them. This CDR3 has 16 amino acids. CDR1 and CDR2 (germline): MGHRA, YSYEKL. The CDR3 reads CASSQGMSRANQPQHF. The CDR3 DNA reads TGCGCCAGCAGCCAGGGAATGAGCAGGGCCAATCAGCCCCAGCATTTT.

CDR3 nucleotides: TGTGCCAGCAGCCCAAGTATGAACACTGAAGCTTTCTTT. This translates into CASSPSMNTEAFF. The chain has TRBV14 and TRBJ1-1, with no clear D. The CDR3 length is 13 residues. The V end lost 4 bases, the J end lost 0 bases, and 6 bases lay between the germline ends. CDR1 is SGHDN, CDR2 FVKESK, per germline.

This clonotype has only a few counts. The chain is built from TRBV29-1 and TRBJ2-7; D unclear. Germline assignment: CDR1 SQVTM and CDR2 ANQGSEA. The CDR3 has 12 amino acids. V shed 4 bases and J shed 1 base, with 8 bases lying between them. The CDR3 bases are TGCAGCGTTGTTTCCAGTTCCTACGAGCAGTACTTC. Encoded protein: CSVVSSSYEQYF.

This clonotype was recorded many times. CDR3 sequence: CARGSGPETQYF. The CDR3 coding sequence is TGCGCCCGTGGCTCGGGGCCAGAGACCCAGTACTTC. This rearrangement joins TRBV5-1 to TRBJ2-5; D is perhaps TRBD1 or TRBD2 (5 bases each). The V gene's germline CDR1 is SGHRS and CDR2 YFSETQ. This CDR3 comprises 12 residues. Trimming took off 10 bases at V and 4 bases at J, with 14 bases between the two ends.

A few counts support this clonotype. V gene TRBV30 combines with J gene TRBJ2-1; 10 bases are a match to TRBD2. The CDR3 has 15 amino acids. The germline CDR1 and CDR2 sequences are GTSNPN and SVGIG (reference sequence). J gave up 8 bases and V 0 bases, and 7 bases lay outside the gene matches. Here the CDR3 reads CAWSVLSGRGDEQFF. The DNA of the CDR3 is TGTGCCTGGAGTGTACTAAGCGGGAGGGGAGATGAGCAGTTCTTC.

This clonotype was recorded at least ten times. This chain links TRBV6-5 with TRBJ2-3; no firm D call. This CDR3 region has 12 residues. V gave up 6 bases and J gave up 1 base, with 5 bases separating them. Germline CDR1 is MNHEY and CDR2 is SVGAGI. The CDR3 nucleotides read TGTGCCAGCAGGTCTGGCACAGATACGCAGTATTTT. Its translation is CASRSGTDTQYF.

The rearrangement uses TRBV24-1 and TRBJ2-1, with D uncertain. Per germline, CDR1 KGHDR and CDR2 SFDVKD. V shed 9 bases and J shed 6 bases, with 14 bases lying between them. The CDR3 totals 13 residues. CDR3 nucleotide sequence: TGTGCCACCCCTAGGACCCATCTCAATGAGCAGTTCTTC. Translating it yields CATPRTHLNEQFF.

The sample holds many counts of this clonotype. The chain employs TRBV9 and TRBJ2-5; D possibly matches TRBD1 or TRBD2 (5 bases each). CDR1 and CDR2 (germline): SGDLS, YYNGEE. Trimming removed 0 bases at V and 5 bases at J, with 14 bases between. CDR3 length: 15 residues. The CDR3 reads CASSVGGRDGETQYF. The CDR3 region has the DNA TGTGCCAGCAGCGTAGGGGGTCGGGACGGCGAGACCCAGTACTTC.

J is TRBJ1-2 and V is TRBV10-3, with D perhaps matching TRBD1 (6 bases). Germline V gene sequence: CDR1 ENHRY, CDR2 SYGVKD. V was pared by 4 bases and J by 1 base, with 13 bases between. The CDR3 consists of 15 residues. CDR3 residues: CAISGGQGNNYGYTF. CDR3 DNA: TGTGCCATCAGTGGAGGGCAGGGGAATAACTATGGCTACACCTTC.

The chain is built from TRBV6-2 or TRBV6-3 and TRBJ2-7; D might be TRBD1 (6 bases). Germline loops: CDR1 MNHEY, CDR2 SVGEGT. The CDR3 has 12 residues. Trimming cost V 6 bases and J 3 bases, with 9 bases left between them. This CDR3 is CASSPRGYEQYF. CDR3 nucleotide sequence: TGTGCCAGCAGCCCCAGGGGCTACGAGCAGTACTTC.

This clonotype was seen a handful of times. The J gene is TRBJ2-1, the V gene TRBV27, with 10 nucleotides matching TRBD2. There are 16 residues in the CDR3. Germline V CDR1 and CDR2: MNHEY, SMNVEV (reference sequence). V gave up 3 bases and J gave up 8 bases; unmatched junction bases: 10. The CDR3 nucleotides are TGTGCCAGCAGTTTCCGTCCCCCACTAGCGGGATATGAGCAGTTCTTC. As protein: CASSFRPPLAGYEQFF.

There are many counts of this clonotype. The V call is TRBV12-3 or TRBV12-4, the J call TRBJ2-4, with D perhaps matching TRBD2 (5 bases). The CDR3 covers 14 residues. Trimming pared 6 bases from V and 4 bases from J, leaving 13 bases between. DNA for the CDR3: TGTGCCAGCAGGACGGACGGCGGGAAAAACATTCAGTACTTC. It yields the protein CASRTDGGKNIQYF.

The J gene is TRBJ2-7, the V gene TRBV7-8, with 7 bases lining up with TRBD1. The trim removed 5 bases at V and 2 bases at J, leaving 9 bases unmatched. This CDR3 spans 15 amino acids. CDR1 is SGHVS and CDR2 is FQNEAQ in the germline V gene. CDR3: CASSPVGTAAYEQYF. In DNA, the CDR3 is TGTGCCAGCAGCCCGGTGGGGACAGCGGCCTACGAGCAGTACTTC.

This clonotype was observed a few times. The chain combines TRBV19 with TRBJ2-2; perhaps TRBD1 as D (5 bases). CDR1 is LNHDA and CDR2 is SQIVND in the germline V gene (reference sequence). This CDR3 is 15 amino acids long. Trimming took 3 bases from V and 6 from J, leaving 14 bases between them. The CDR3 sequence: CASSMGRAVSGELFF. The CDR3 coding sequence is TGTGCCAGTAGTATGGGCAGGGCGGTCTCCGGGGAGCTGTTTTTT.

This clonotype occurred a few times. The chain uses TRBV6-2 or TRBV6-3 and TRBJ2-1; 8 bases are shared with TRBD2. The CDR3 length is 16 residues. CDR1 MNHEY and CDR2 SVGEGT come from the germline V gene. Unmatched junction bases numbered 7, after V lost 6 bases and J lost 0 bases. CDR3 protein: CASRHPTSGSYNEQFF. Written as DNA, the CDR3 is TGTGCCAGCAGACACCCAACTAGCGGCTCCTACAATGAGCAGTTCTTC.

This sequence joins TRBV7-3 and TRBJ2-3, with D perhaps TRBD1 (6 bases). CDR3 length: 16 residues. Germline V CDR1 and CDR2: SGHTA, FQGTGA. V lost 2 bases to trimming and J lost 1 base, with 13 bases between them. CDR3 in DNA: TGTGCCAGCAGCTTACGAGGGGGATGGGGCACAGATACGCAGTATTTT. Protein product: CASSLRGGWGTDTQYF.

The CDR3 loop is CASSLPDRADEQFF. DNA for the CDR3: TGTGCCAGCAGTCTGCCGGACAGGGCGGATGAGCAGTTCTTC. The gene calls are TRBV27 and TRBJ2-1, with 8 bases identical to TRBD1. V lost 5 bases and J lost 8; bases outside the gene matches: 8. The CDR3 consists of 14 residues. Looked up from germline, CDR1 is MNHEY and CDR2 is SMNVEV (reference sequence).

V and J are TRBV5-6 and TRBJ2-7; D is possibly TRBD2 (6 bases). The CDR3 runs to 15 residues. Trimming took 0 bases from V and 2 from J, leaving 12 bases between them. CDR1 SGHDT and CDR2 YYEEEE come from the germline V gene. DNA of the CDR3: TGTGCCAGCAGCTTGGCCGTGAGCGGGCCCTACGAGCAGTACTTC. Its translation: CASSLAVSGPYEQYF.

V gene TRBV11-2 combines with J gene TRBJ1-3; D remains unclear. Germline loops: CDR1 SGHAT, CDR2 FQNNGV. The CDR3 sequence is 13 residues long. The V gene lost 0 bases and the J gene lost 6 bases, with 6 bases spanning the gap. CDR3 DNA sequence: TGTGCCAGCAGCTTAGATGAAGTAAACACCATATATTTT. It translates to CASSLDEVNTIYF.

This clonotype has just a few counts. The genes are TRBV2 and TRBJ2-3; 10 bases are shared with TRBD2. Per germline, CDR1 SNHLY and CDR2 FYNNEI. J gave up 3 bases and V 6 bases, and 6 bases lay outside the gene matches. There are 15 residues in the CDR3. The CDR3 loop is CASSQEGLATDTQYF. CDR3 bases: TGTGCCAGCAGCCAGGAGGGACTAGCGACAGATACGCAGTATTTT.

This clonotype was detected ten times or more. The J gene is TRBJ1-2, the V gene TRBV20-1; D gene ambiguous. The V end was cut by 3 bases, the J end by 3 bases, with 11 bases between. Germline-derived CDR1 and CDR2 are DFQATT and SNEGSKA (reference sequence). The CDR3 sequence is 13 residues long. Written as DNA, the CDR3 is TGCAGTGCTAGTCTGTCAAACCACTATGGCTACACCTTC. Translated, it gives CSASLSNHYGYTF.